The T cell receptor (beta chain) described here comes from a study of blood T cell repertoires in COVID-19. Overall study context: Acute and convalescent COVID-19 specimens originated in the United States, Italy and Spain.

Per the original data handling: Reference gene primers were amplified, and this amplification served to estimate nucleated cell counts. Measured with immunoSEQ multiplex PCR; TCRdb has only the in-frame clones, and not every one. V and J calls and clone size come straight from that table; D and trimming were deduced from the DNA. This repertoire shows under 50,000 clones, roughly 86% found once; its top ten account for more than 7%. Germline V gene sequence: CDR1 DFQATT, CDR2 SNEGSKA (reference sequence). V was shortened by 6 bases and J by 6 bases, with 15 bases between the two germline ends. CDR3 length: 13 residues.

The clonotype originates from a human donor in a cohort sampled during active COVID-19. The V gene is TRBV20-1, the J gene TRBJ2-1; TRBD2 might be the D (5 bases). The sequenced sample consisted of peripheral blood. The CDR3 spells CSASPAGSNEQFF. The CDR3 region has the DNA TGCAGTGCCAGTCCGGCGGGTAGCAATGAGCAGTTCTTC.